The 25 T cell receptor beta chains in this list originate from one sample, sequenced in a study of blood T cell repertoires in COVID-19. The assay was immunoSEQ multiplex PCR, and TCRdb's table has in-frame clones only and misses some. The sample lists about 81,000 clones, more than 70% seen once, with roughly 27% in the top ten. The sample consisted of peripheral blood. The receptors were gathered from a human donor in a cohort sampled during active COVID-19.

V and J are TRBV10-3 and TRBJ1-1; D unclear. Per germline, CDR1 ENHRY and CDR2 SYGVKD. The CDR3 totals 15 residues. Trimming stripped 6 bases from V and 4 bases from J, with 18 bases between. CDR3 DNA: TGTGCCATCAGGCCCTCCGGGTCCCAAGGCACTGAAGCTTTCTTT. This gives the protein CAIRPSGSQGTEAFF.

V gene TRBV5-8 combines with J gene TRBJ2-5, with a tentative D call TRBD1 (6 bases). This CDR3 spans 13 amino acids. The V end lost 2 bases, the J end lost 3 bases, and 8 bases lay between the germline ends. Germline CDR1 SGHTS, CDR2 YDEGEE. The CDR3 region has the DNA TGTGCCAGCAGCTTCTACAGGGAAGAGACCCAGTACTTC. Translating it yields CASSFYREETQYF.

V and J are TRBV6-2 or TRBV6-3 and TRBJ2-3, with TRBD1 identical over 8 bases. V was pared by 6 bases and J by 2 bases, with 7 bases of the junction left unmatched. The CDR3 covers 15 residues. Germline CDR1 and CDR2: MNHEY and SVGEGT. CDR3 sequence: CASSRGQGDTDTQYF. CDR3 sequence (DNA): TGTGCCAGCAGCCGAGGACAGGGTGACACAGATACGCAGTATTTT.

This clone appeared once. This chain links TRBV4-3 with TRBJ2-5, with TRBD2 matching over 7 bases. Germline trimming cut 4 bases from V and 2 bases from J; bases unmatched to any gene: 10. Germline V CDR1 and CDR2: LGHNA, YSLEER. This CDR3 contains 16 residues. The chain's CDR3 is CASSPSTSVRQETQYF. For the CDR3, the DNA is TGCGCCAGCAGCCCCTCTACTAGCGTCCGACAAGAGACCCAGTACTTC.

This chain uses TRBV30 with TRBJ2-3, with TRBD2 matching 9 bases. Unmatched junction bases numbered 10, after V lost 6 bases and J lost 6 bases. The CDR3 is 14 amino acids. The V gene's germline CDR1 is GTSNPN and CDR2 SVGIG (reference sequence). CDR3 protein: CACPCGGARDTQYF. CDR3 DNA: TGTGCCTGCCCGTGCGGGGGGGCCCGGGATACGCAGTATTTT.

The chain joins TRBV19 to TRBJ1-2, with 11 nucleotides matching TRBD1. Losses at the gene ends were 5 bases for V and 8 bases for J; bases not matched to a gene: 7. Germline assignment: CDR1 LNHDA and CDR2 SQIVND (reference sequence). This CDR3 is 14 amino acids long. The CDR3 sequence is CASSLGQGAKGYTF. The DNA for the CDR3 is TGTGCCAGTAGTCTCGGACAGGGGGCCAAAGGCTACACCTTC. Variable domain in full (rest from reference TRBV19 and TRBJ1-2): DGGITQSPKYLFRKEGQNVTLSCEQNLNHDAMYWYRQDPGQGLRLIYYSQIVNDFQKGDIAEGYSVSREKKESFPLTVTSAQKNPTAFYLCASSLGQGAKGYTFGSGTRLTVV.

The chain links TRBV28 to TRBJ2-7; D is possibly TRBD2 (5 bases). V was trimmed by 7 bases and J by 3 bases, leaving 16 bases between them. The germline CDR1 and CDR2 sequences are MDHEN and SYDVKM. The CDR3 is 14 residues long. CDR3 sequence (DNA): TGTGCCAGCACCTCCCCAGCGAGGGTCTACGAGCAGTACTTC. Its translation is CASTSPARVYEQYF.

CDR3 sequence (DNA): TGTGCCAGCAGCTCTGGGACAGGGGCGAACACTGAAGCTTTCTTT. Protein product: CASSSGTGANTEAFF. The chain is built from TRBV7-9 and TRBJ1-1, with 10 bases identical to TRBD1. The germline V gene has CDR1 SEHNR and CDR2 FQNEAQ (reference sequence). The CDR3 length is 15 residues. With 4 bases clipped from V and 1 base from J, the junction kept 3 bases outside the gene matches.

The chain is built from TRBV3-1 (or the pseudogene TRBV3-2) and TRBJ2-3; 13 nucleotides line up with TRBD2. With V trimmed by 5 bases and J by 3 bases, 5 bases remained unmatched. This CDR3 has 16 amino acids. Germline values: CDR1 LGHDT, CDR2 YNNKEL (reference sequence). CDR3: CASSKRTSGSTDTQYF. The CDR3 nucleotides are TGTGCCAGCAGCAAAAGGACTAGCGGGAGTACAGATACGCAGTATTTT.

This rearrangement joins TRBV2 to TRBJ2-5, with 12 bases that match TRBD2. This CDR3 has 14 amino acids. The V gene end was trimmed by 4 bases and the J gene end by 6 bases; junction bases not matched to a gene: 3. Germline V gene data show CDR1 as SNHLY and CDR2 as FYNNEI. The CDR3 DNA follows: TGTGCCAGCAGTGGGACTAGCGGGATAAAGACCCAGTACTTC. Translation gives CASSGTSGIKTQYF.

Only a few counts were recorded for this clone. The rearrangement links TRBV4-1 to TRBJ1-5, with a tentative D call TRBD1 (5 bases). The CDR3 is 17 residues long. Germline lookup yields CDR1 MGHRA and CDR2 YSYEKL. V gave up 3 bases and J gave up 7 bases, with 22 bases separating them. The CDR3 sequence: CASSQSSGTQRRQPQHF. The DNA for the CDR3 is TGCGCCAGCAGCCAGTCGTCCGGGACTCAAAGACGGCAGCCCCAGCATTTT.

The CDR3 loop reads CASMRNFGNTIYF. The CDR3 DNA reads as TGTGCCAGCATGAGGAACTTTGGAAACACCATATATTTT. The chain joins TRBV6-5 to TRBJ1-3; D uncertain. Per the germline V gene, CDR1 is MNHEY and CDR2 is SVGAGI. This CDR3 has 13 amino acids. Deletions cut 7 bases from V and 3 bases from J, with 10 bases between.

CDR3: CASSFRGTDTQYF. CDR3 DNA sequence: TGTGCCAGCAGCTTCCGCGGCACAGATACGCAGTATTTT. This rearrangement joins TRBV9 to TRBJ2-3; D call uncertain. The V end was cut by 4 bases, the J end by 1 base, with 7 bases between. Germline V lookup: CDR1 SGDLS, CDR2 YYNGEE. This CDR3 comprises 13 residues.

V is TRBV19 and J is TRBJ1-5; 9 bases line up with TRBD1. The germline CDR1 and CDR2 sequences are LNHDA and SQIVND (reference sequence). This CDR3 is built from 15 residues. With 5 bases clipped from V and 7 bases from J, the junction kept 9 bases outside the gene matches. CDR3: CASSVGTGLQQPQHF. In DNA form, the CDR3 reads TGTGCCAGTAGTGTCGGGACAGGGTTACAACAGCCCCAGCATTTT.

This rearrangement joins TRBV14 to TRBJ2-1; D is possibly TRBD1 (5 bases). The germline CDR1 and CDR2 sequences are SGHDN and FVKESK. V shed 5 bases and J shed 4 bases, with 9 bases lying between them. This CDR3 has 13 amino acids. The CDR3 spells CASSLTAYNEQFF. The CDR3 nucleotides read TGTGCCAGCAGCTTGACAGCGTACAATGAGCAGTTCTTC.

The chain is built from TRBV7-2 and TRBJ2-3; 10 bases are a match to TRBD2. Trimming at V came to 3 bases and at J to 3 bases, leaving 9 bases not matched to a gene. Germline lookup yields CDR1 SGHTA and CDR2 FQGNSA. The CDR3 totals 17 residues. The CDR3: CASSFTSGARGTDTQYF. CDR3 bases: TGTGCCAGCAGCTTCACTAGCGGGGCCAGAGGGACAGATACGCAGTATTTT. The variable domain in full, completed from reference TRBV7-2 and TRBJ2-3, reads GAGVSQSPSNKVTEKGKDVELRCDPISGHTALYWYRQSLGQGLEFLIYFQGNSAPDKSGLPSDRFSAERTGGSVSTLTIQRTQQEDSAVYLCASSFTSGARGTDTQYFGPGTRLTVL.

The chain combines TRBV5-1 with TRBJ1-3, with D hard to call. The V end lost 4 bases, the J end lost 4 bases, and 21 bases lay between the germline ends. CDR1 and CDR2 (germline): SGHRS, YFSETQ. This CDR3 is built from 17 residues. The CDR3 region has the DNA TGCGCCAGCAGCCCCGGGGTACCGAGATTATTGGGAAACACCATATATTTT. Protein product: CASSPGVPRLLGNTIYF.

This clone was found a few times. The rearrangement links TRBV9 to TRBJ1-2; 7 bases fit TRBD1. The CDR3 consists of 13 residues. Germline lookup yields CDR1 SGDLS and CDR2 YYNGEE. Losses at the gene ends were 3 bases for V and 2 bases for J; bases not matched to a gene: 1. Here the CDR3 reads CASSGTGNYGYTF. The CDR3 coding sequence is TGTGCCAGCAGCGGGACAGGCAACTATGGCTACACCTTC.

This sequence joins TRBV4-1 and TRBJ2-7; 9 bases are shared with TRBD1. The V gene end was trimmed by 2 bases and the J gene end by 0 bases; junction bases not matched to a gene: 8. Germline CDR1 reads MGHRA; CDR2 reads YSYEKL. This CDR3 has 17 amino acids. CDR3 nucleotides: TGCGCCAGCAGCCAAACTACCGGGACAGGGACCTCCTACGAGCAGTACTTC. Its protein product is CASSQTTGTGTSYEQYF.

The CDR3, as DNA: TGTGCCAGCAGCTTAACGGCTAGCGGAGGCACAGATACGCAGTATTTT. Encoded protein: CASSLTASGGTDTQYF. The chain joins TRBV7-3 to TRBJ2-3; 7 nucleotides match TRBD2. Germline values: CDR1 SGHTA, CDR2 FQGTGA. Losses at the gene ends were 0 bases for V and 1 base for J; bases not matched to a gene: 4. This CDR3 comprises 16 residues. The complete variable domain, with remaining parts taken from reference TRBV7-3 and TRBJ2-3, reads GAGVSQTPSNKVTEKGKYVELRCDPISGHTALYWYRQSLGQGPEFLIYFQGTGAADDSGLPNDRFFAVRPEGSVSTLKIQRTERGDSAVYLCASSLTASGGTDTQYFGPGTRLTVL.

The gene calls are TRBV5-1 and TRBJ1-1; D is possibly TRBD1 (5 bases). V lost 0 bases and J 5 bases, leaving 14 bases between the germline ends. Looked up from germline, CDR1 is SGHRS and CDR2 is YFSETQ. The CDR3 is made up of 15 amino acids. The CDR3 loop reads CASSLAGDGRTEAFF. DNA for the CDR3: TGCGCCAGCAGCTTGGCGGGGGACGGGAGAACTGAAGCTTTCTTT.

V gene TRBV7-6 combines with J gene TRBJ2-2; D is ambiguous. Trimming removed 2 bases at V and 4 bases at J, with 5 bases between. The CDR3 spans 13 residues. Germline loops: CDR1 SGHVS, CDR2 FNYEAQ. The CDR3 here is CASSLSGTGELFF. The CDR3 coding sequence is TGTGCCAGCAGCTTATCAGGCACCGGGGAGCTGTTTTTT.

The chain uses TRBV2 and TRBJ2-2; TRBD2 matches 9 bases. The CDR3 is made up of 14 amino acids. Unmatched junction bases numbered 6, after V lost 7 bases and J lost 6 bases. The germline gives CDR1 SNHLY, CDR2 FYNNEI. CDR3 protein: CASNPSGTAGELFF. CDR3 bases: TGTGCCAGCAACCCTAGCGGGACGGCCGGGGAGCTGTTTTTT.

The gene calls are TRBV28 and TRBJ2-4; a possible D gene is TRBD1 (6 bases). Germline-derived CDR1 and CDR2 are MDHEN and SYDVKM. V gave up 4 bases and J gave up 2 bases, with 12 bases separating them. The CDR3 sequence is 15 residues long. The DNA for the CDR3 is TGTGCCAGCAGTTCCACAGGGTTTACCAAAAACATTCAGTACTTC. Its protein product is CASSSTGFTKNIQYF. Variable domain in full (rest from reference TRBV28 and TRBJ2-4): DVKVTQSSRYLVKRTGEKVFLECVQDMDHENMFWYRQDPGLGLRLIYFSYDVKMKEKGDIPEGYSVSREKKERFSLILESASTNQTSMYLCASSSTGFTKNIQYFGAGTRLSVL.

The rearrangement joins TRBV7-2 to TRBJ1-1; the D is unclear. Trimming shortened V by 5 bases and J by 1 base, and 14 bases separated the two germline ends. The CDR3 contains 15 residues. Germline assignment: CDR1 SGHTA and CDR2 FQGNSA. The CDR3 spells CASSPHGSRNTEAFF. The CDR3 coding sequence is TGTGCCAGCAGCCCACACGGGTCGAGGAACACTGAAGCTTTCTTT.